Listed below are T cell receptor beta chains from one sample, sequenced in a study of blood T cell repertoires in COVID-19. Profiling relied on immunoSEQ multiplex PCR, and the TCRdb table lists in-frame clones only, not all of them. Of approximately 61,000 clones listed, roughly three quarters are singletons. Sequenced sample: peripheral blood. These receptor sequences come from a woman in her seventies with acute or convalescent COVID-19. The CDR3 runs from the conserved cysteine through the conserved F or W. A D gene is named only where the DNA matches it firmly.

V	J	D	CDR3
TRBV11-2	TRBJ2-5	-	CASSPRQKETQYF
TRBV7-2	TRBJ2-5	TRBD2	CASSFRGVEETQYF
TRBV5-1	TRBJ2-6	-	CASSFGWSSGANVLTF
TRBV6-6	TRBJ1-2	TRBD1	CASSYSGTGGARGYTF
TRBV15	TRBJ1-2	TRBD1	CATSRVPGQVAPYGYTF
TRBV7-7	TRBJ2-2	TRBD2	CASSHTVGLAGGSNTGELFF
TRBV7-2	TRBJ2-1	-	CASSLGRGLYNEQFF
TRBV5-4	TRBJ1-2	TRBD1	CASSTGGTAYGYTF
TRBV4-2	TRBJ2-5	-	CASSQDFFSETQYF
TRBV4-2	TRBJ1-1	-	CASSQGGGVNTEAFF
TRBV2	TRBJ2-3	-	CASSDMRGGFDTQYF
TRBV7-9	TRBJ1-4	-	CASSLGFGEKLFF
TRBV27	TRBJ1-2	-	CASSLKGRGSYTF
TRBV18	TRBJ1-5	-	CASSPETGPQHF
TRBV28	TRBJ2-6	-	CASSATGASGANVLTF
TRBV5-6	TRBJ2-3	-	CASSLLRADTQYF
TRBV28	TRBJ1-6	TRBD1	CASSLGTDLSPLHF
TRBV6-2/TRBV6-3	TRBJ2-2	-	CASSYQGSKNTGELFF
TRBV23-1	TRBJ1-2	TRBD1	CASSQTGQGAEGYTF
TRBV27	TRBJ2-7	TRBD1	CASSLTGDEQYF
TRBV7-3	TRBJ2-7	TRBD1	CASSLTTGTGLDEQYF
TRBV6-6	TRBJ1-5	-	CASSPPGGGGQPQHF
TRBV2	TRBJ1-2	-	CASSTDLPGGLGGYTF
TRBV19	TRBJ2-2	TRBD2	CASSPGLAGFGTGELFF
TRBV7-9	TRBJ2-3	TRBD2	CASSSRTSGGDTQYF
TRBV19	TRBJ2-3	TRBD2	CASRWLAGGTDTQYF
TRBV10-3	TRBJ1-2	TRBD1	CATGTGDGYTF
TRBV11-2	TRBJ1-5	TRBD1	CASSSGTGSNQPQHF
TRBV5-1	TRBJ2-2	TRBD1	CASSLGTGGNTGELFF
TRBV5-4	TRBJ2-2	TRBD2	CASSTGLAGVDTGELFF
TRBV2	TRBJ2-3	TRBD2	CASKIWLAGGASTDTQYF
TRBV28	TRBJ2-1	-	CATEQTAYNEQFF
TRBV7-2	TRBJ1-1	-	CASTLYSGGTEAFF
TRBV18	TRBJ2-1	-	CASSPSVILEQFF
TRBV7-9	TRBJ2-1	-	CASSLALGLNPVEQFF